These 25 T cell receptor beta chains were sequenced from one sample in a study of a mutant IDH1 vaccine in newly diagnosed glioma. Measured with immunoSEQ multiplex PCR; TCRdb has only the in-frame clones, and not every one. The table records 110,000 or so clones, 90% of them present only once. Time point in this sample: week 11, during vaccination. Vaccination comprised doses that each held 300 ug of mutant IDH1 20-mer peptide, plus topical imiquimod. No antigen has been assigned to these receptors. The source material was PBMCs, sampled from a glioma patient whose treatment included an IDH1 peptide vaccine. These receptor sequences come from a woman in her forties or fifties with glioma.

The V gene is TRBV10-3, the J gene TRBJ2-7; perhaps TRBD2 as D (5 bases). The CDR3 runs 12 residues. Germline V gives CDR1 ENHRY, CDR2 SYGVKD. V was cut by 3 bases and J by 4 bases, with 7 bases left in between. The CDR3, as DNA: TGTGCCATCAGTGACGGACTTTACGAGCAGTACTTC. Protein product: CAISDGLYEQYF.

This rearrangement joins TRBV10-3 to TRBJ2-4; 8 bases are shared with TRBD1. CDR1 ENHRY and CDR2 SYGVKD come from the germline V gene. With V trimmed by 3 bases and J by 4 bases, 5 bases remained unmatched. The CDR3 is 15 residues long. CDR3 protein: CAISEPGTGKNIQYF. The CDR3 DNA sequence: TGTGCCATCAGTGAACCCGGGACAGGAAAAAACATTCAGTACTTC.

The chain couples TRBV7-9 to TRBJ2-2; 7 bases agree with TRBD1. J was trimmed by 3 bases and V by 6 bases; bases with no gene match: 13. This CDR3 comprises 17 residues. Germline CDR1 reads SEHNR; CDR2 reads FQNEAQ (reference sequence). The CDR3 bases are TGTGCCAGCAGATCCCTTGGGACAGCCATTTACACCGGGGAGCTGTTTTTT. Translating it yields CASRSLGTAIYTGELFF.

CDR3 bases: TGTGCCAGCAGCATCAGGGGAGCGAGTCAGCCCCAGCATTTT. It codes for CASSIRGASQPQHF. The rearrangement uses TRBV5-6 and TRBJ1-5, with D tentatively TRBD1 (6 bases). Germline assignment: CDR1 SGHDT and CDR2 YYEEEE. This CDR3 is built from 14 residues. The V end lost 4 bases, the J end lost 6 bases, and 14 bases lay between the germline ends.

This chain joins TRBV5-1 and TRBJ2-7, with D unresolved. Trimming pared 4 bases from V and 0 bases from J, leaving 11 bases between. Germline CDR1 SGHRS, CDR2 YFSETQ. The CDR3 sequence is 14 residues long. CDR3 sequence: CASSPGAGSYEQYF. The CDR3 region has the DNA TGCGCCAGCAGCCCCGGTGCCGGCTCCTACGAGCAGTACTTC.

The table lists this clone with a count of one. V is TRBV11-2 and J is TRBJ1-1; D call uncertain. Germline lookup yields CDR1 SGHAT and CDR2 FQNNGV. This CDR3 contains 11 residues. The V end lost 3 bases, the J end lost 2 bases, and 1 base lay between the germline ends. CDR3 sequence: CASSFNTEAFF. CDR3 DNA: TGTGCCAGCAGCTTTAACACTGAAGCTTTCTTT.

V and J are TRBV10-3 and TRBJ2-6; D is possibly TRBD1 (6 bases). This CDR3 region has 14 residues. The V end lost 5 bases, the J end lost 3 bases, and 8 bases lay between the germline ends. Germline CDR1 is ENHRY and CDR2 is SYGVKD. The CDR3 loop reads CAISTGSGANVLTF. The CDR3 DNA reads as TGTGCCATCAGTACAGGGAGTGGGGCCAACGTCCTGACTTTC.

This clone turned up a few times. This sequence joins TRBV10-1 and TRBJ1-2; D gene unclear. With 0 bases removed from V and 0 bases from J, the gap between germline ends came to 8 bases. The germline V gene encodes CDR1 WNHNN and CDR2 SYGVQD (reference sequence). The CDR3 runs to 15 residues. The CDR3 DNA sequence: TGCGCCAGCAGTGAGTCGACGGGTTCTAACTATGGCTACACCTTC. Translation: CASSESTGSNYGYTF.

J is TRBJ2-2 and V is TRBV19; the D call may be TRBD1 or TRBD2 (6 bases each). This CDR3 has 14 residues. Germline assignment: CDR1 LNHDA and CDR2 SQIVND (reference sequence). The germline V and J ends were trimmed by 11 bases and 5 bases, with 18 bases remaining between them. The DNA of the CDR3 is TGTGCCTCCGCTGGGGGGCCGGGGACCGGGGAGCTGTTTTTT. This translates into CASAGGPGTGELFF.

The chain carries TRBV7-2 and TRBJ2-4, with 11 bases matching TRBD2. The germline V gene encodes CDR1 SGHTA and CDR2 FQGNSA. CDR3 length: 16 amino acids. V lost 5 bases, J lost 7 bases, and 10 bases stayed unmatched. The CDR3 protein is CASSTGTSGGGNIQYF. The DNA for the CDR3 is TGTGCCAGCAGCACCGGGACTAGCGGAGGAGGCAACATTCAGTACTTC.

The chain uses TRBV6-5 and TRBJ1-5, with D uncertain. Trimming took 9 bases from V and 0 from J, leaving 12 bases between them. This CDR3 is built from 14 residues. Germline V gives CDR1 MNHEY, CDR2 SVGAGI. The CDR3 DNA sequence: TGTGCCAGTGCGGAGGAGAATAGCAATCAGCCCCAGCATTTT. It specifies CASAEENSNQPQHF.

The chain has TRBV7-9 and TRBJ2-7; D call uncertain. Germline V CDR1 and CDR2: SEHNR, FQNEAQ (reference sequence). The CDR3 has 14 amino acids. V lost 5 bases to trimming and J lost 2 bases, with 13 bases between them. The CDR3 here is CASSPTGPTYEQYF. The CDR3 DNA is TGTGCCAGCAGCCCTACGGGCCCAACCTACGAGCAGTACTTC.

The chain couples TRBV19 to TRBJ1-2; possible D gene TRBD1, 5 bases. Per the germline V gene, CDR1 is LNHDA and CDR2 is SQIVND (reference sequence). V was cut by 6 bases and J by 5 bases, with 19 bases left in between. The CDR3 contains 15 residues. CDR3: CASSEMEGRPYGYTF. The CDR3 DNA sequence: TGTGCCAGTAGCGAAATGGAGGGACGCCCTTATGGCTACACCTTC.

This rearrangement joins TRBV4-1 to TRBJ2-7; D not certain. V was cut by 4 bases and J by 5 bases, with 15 bases left in between. Germline CDR1 is MGHRA and CDR2 is YSYEKL. The CDR3 spans 14 residues. The CDR3 DNA follows: TGCGCCAGCAGCCCCCTCTTGCGAAACAACGAGCAGTACTTC. Amino acid sequence: CASSPLLRNNEQYF.

The count of this clone is one. The gene calls are TRBV19 and TRBJ1-1; weak D call: TRBD1 (5 bases). The germline gives CDR1 LNHDA, CDR2 SQIVND (reference sequence). Trimming left V 7 bases short and J 3 bases short, with 18 bases between. This CDR3 has 15 residues. The CDR3 loop is CASTSWGDLYTEAFF. CDR3 sequence (DNA): TGTGCCAGTACCTCGTGGGGGGACCTTTACACTGAAGCTTTCTTT.

This sequence joins TRBV6-1 and TRBJ1-5, with a tentative D call TRBD1 (5 bases). Germline assignment: CDR1 MNHNS and CDR2 SASEGT. The CDR3 has 15 residues. The V and J ends lost 1 base and 10 bases respectively, with 17 bases between them. CDR3: CASSEGRGRAEPQHF. CDR3 bases: TGTGCCAGCAGTGAAGGACGGGGCCGGGCGGAACCCCAGCATTTT.

This sequence joins TRBV12-5 and TRBJ2-7; no firm D call. The CDR3 contains 13 residues. Germline V gives CDR1 LGHNT, CDR2 FRNRAP. V was cut by 2 bases and J by 7 bases, with 12 bases left in between. CDR3 region: CASGLSLRREQYF. The CDR3 DNA reads TGTGCTAGTGGTTTGAGCCTCAGGCGTGAGCAGTACTTC.

The table lists this clone with a count of one. The V and J genes are TRBV30 and TRBJ2-2, with D maybe TRBD1 (6 bases). The germline V gene encodes CDR1 GTSNPN and CDR2 SVGIG (reference sequence). The CDR3 runs 14 residues. With 1 base removed from V and 7 bases from J, the gap between germline ends came to 13 bases. DNA for the CDR3: TGTGCCTGGAGTGGGGGGCAGGGCTACGGGGAGCTGTTTTTT. Protein product: CAWSGGQGYGELFF.

This chain connects TRBV18 to TRBJ2-7; 9 bases align to TRBD1. Trimming at V came to 6 bases and at J to 0 bases, leaving 6 bases not matched to a gene. The length of the CDR3 is 15 residues. Germline V gene lookup returns CDR1 KGHSH and CDR2 LQKENI. The chain's CDR3 is CASSAGQGNSYEQYF. The CDR3 DNA is TGTGCCAGCTCGGCGGGACAGGGAAACTCCTACGAGCAGTACTTC.

V usage is TRBV27 and J usage is TRBJ2-6, with D possibly being TRBD2 (5 bases). The CDR3 is 14 amino acids. Trimming took off 6 bases at V and 6 bases at J, with 12 bases between the two ends. Looked up from germline, CDR1 is MNHEY and CDR2 is SMNVEV (reference sequence). The CDR3 loop reads CASRPTGSANVLTF. The CDR3, as DNA: TGTGCCAGCAGACCTACGGGGTCGGCCAACGTCCTGACTTTC.

The CDR3: CASSSSGTPYEQYF. CDR3 nucleotides: TGTGCCAGCAGCAGTAGCGGGACGCCCTACGAGCAGTACTTC. The chain uses TRBV11-2 and TRBJ2-7, with 8 positions matching TRBD2. V was pared by 5 bases and J by 2 bases, with 5 bases of the junction left unmatched. Germline V gives CDR1 SGHAT, CDR2 FQNNGV. The CDR3 has 14 amino acids.

This clone was recorded a few times. J is TRBJ2-3 and V is TRBV19; 8 nucleotides match TRBD1. The germline V gene encodes CDR1 LNHDA and CDR2 SQIVND (reference sequence). The V and J ends lost 7 bases and 6 bases, in that order; junction bases with no gene match: 12. CDR3 length: 15 amino acids. CDR3 sequence reads: CASTLGTGYWDTQYF. CDR3 in DNA: TGTGCCAGTACCCTCGGGACAGGTTATTGGGATACGCAGTATTTT. The full variable domain, rest sourced from reference TRBV19 and TRBJ2-3, is DGGITQSPKYLFRKEGQNVTLSCEQNLNHDAMYWYRQDPGQGLRLIYYSQIVNDFQKGDIAEGYSVSREKKESFPLTVTSAQKNPTAFYLCASTLGTGYWDTQYFGPGTRLTVL.

This chain links TRBV5-5 with TRBJ2-7; 12 bases agree with TRBD2. Germline-derived CDR1 and CDR2 are SGHKS and YYEKEE (reference sequence). The CDR3 sequence is 15 residues long. Unmatched junction bases numbered 4, after V lost 4 bases and J lost 2 bases. The CDR3 here is CASSVGTSGPYEQYF. The DNA for the CDR3 is TGTGCCAGCAGCGTTGGGACTAGCGGGCCCTACGAGCAGTACTTC.

The chain uses TRBV9 and TRBJ2-2; 11 bases line up with TRBD2. The V and J ends lost 5 bases and 4 bases, in that order; junction bases with no gene match: 7. This CDR3 has 16 amino acids. Per the germline V gene, CDR1 is SGDLS and CDR2 is YYNGEE. The CDR3 DNA reads TGTGCCAGCAGTTCCCAGGGACTAGCGGTCACCGGGGAGCTGTTTTTT. Its translation: CASSSQGLAVTGELFF.

The V call is TRBV27, the J call TRBJ2-3, with D maybe TRBD1 (5 bases). The germline V and J ends were trimmed by 2 bases and 2 bases, with 14 bases remaining between them. Germline CDR1 MNHEY, CDR2 SMNVEV (reference sequence). This CDR3 contains 16 residues. CDR3 DNA: TGTGCCAGCAGTTTAAGTGCGGCAGGGATCACAGATACGCAGTATTTT. Translating it yields CASSLSAAGITDTQYF.